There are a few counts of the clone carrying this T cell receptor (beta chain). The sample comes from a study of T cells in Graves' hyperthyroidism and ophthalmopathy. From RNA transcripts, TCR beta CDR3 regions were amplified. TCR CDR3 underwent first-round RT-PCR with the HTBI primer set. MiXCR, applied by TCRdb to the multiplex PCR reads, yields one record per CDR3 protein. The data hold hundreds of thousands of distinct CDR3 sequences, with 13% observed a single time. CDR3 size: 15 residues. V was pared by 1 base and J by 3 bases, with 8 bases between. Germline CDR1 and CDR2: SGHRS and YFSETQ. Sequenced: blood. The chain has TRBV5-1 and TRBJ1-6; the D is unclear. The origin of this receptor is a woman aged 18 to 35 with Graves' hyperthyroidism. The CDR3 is CASSLNRDYNSPLHF. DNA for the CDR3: TGCGCCAGCAGCTTGAACAGAGACTATAATTCACCCCTCCACTTT.